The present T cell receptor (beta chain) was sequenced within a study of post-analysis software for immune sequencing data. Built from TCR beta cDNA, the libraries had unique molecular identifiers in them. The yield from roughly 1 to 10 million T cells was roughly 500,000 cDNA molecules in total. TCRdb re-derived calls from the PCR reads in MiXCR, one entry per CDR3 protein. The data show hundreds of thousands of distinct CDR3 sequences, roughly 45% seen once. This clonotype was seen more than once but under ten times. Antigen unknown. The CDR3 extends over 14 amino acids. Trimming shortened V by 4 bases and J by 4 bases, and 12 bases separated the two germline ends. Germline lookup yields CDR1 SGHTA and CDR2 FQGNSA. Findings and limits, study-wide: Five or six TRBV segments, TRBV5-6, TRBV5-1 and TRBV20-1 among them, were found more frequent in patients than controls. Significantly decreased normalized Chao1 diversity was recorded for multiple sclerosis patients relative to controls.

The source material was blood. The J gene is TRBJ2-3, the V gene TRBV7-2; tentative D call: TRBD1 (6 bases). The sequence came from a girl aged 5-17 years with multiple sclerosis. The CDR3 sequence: CASSSPGDADTQYF. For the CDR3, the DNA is TGTGCCAGCAGCTCCCCAGGGGACGCAGATACGCAGTATTTT. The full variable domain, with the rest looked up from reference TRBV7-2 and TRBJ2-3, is GAGVSQSPSNKVTEKGKDVELRCDPISGHTALYWYRQSLGQGLEFLIYFQGNSAPDKSGLPSDRFSAERTGGSVSTLTIQRTQQEDSAVYLCASSSPGDADTQYFGPGTRLTVL.